This TCR beta chain derives from a study of blood T cells in healthy people across ages. General study findings and limits: Diversity of TCR beta per million T cells declined in a roughly linear way with age. The study regarded diversity estimates from one million T cells as underestimates.

Using a J-beta primer mix together with a sample-barcoded 5' primer, a second PCR was run for about 6 to 12 cycles. In TCRdb, the 5' RACE reads were re-called with MiXCR into one record per CDR3 protein. The table lists around 1.5 million distinct CDR3 sequences, approximately 38% of them singletons, with 7.9% in the top ten. For this clonotype: Its matching antigen is unknown.

This CDR3 spans 17 amino acids. The chain is built from TRBV21-1 and TRBJ2-4; TRBD1, the table's D call, lacks a check against the DNA. Near its end, the DNA agrees better with TRBJ2-7, so the J call may be wrong. TRBV21-1 is a recognized pseudogene. Sample: blood. This clonotype originated in a young woman in good health. The CDR3 is CASSLHPRSRGRYEQYF. CDR3 DNA sequence: TGTGCCAGCAGCTTACACCCGAGATCTAGGGGGCGCTACGAGCAGTACTTC.